Below are 30 T cell receptor beta chains sequenced from a single sample in a study of CD8+ T cells in alopecia areata. The authors extracted RNA and reverse transcribed it into cDNA as the sequencing template. The method was immunoSEQ multiplex PCR; TCRdb's version includes in-frame clones alone and lacks a portion of them. The table records 200,000 to 250,000 clones, roughly two thirds of them present only once. The sequenced sample was CD4+ T cells sorted from blood, obtained at week 0. The receptors originated from a human donor with alopecia areata.

The chain recombines TRBV11-2 with TRBJ1-1, with D perhaps TRBD1 (5 bases). The CDR3 has 14 residues. Trimming took 3 bases from V and 2 from J, leaving 10 bases between them. The V gene's germline CDR1 is SGHAT and CDR2 FQNNGV. This CDR3 reads CASSFYRRNTEAFF. In nucleotides, the CDR3 is TGTGCCAGCAGCTTTTACAGGCGAAACACTGAAGCTTTCTTT.

The chain has TRBV14 and TRBJ2-3; TRBD1 is a possible D gene (5 bases). Germline loops: CDR1 SGHDN, CDR2 FVKESK. Trimming left V 3 bases short and J 0 bases short, with 10 bases between. This CDR3 has 15 amino acids. The CDR3 region has the DNA TGTGCCAGCAGCCAGACAGACCCAAGCACAGATACGCAGTATTTT. As protein: CASSQTDPSTDTQYF.

Worth noting for this clone: Other DNA sequences from this sample encode an identical CDR3 as well. This sequence joins TRBV30 and TRBJ1-1; D not certain. The CDR3 covers 12 residues. The V end lost 4 bases, the J end lost 0 bases, and 6 bases lay between the germline ends. CDR1 is GTSNPN and CDR2 is SVGIG in the germline V gene (reference sequence). CDR3 protein: CAWTGMNTEAFF. The DNA for the CDR3 is TGTGCCTGGACAGGAATGAACACTGAAGCTTTCTTT. Variable domain in full (rest from reference TRBV30 and TRBJ1-1): SQTIHQWPATLVQPVGSPLSLECTVEGTSNPNLYWYRQAAGRGLQLLFYSVGIGQISSEVPQNLSASRPQDRQFILSSKKLLLSDSGFYLCAWTGMNTEAFFGQGTRLTVV.

This clone was found a few times. This chain connects TRBV25-1 to TRBJ1-1, with TRBD1 matching 9 bases. Germline V CDR1 and CDR2: MGHDK, SYGVNS. The CDR3 covers 14 residues. The trim removed 6 bases at V and 4 bases at J, leaving 6 bases unmatched. As DNA, the CDR3 is TGTGCCAGCAGAAGGGGACAGGGCGCCACTGAAGCTTTCTTT. Amino acid sequence: CASRRGQGATEAFF.

The genes are TRBV5-6 and TRBJ2-7, with D unresolved. V lost 0 bases and J lost 1, with 5 bases in between. This CDR3 is built from 13 residues. Germline V lookup: CDR1 SGHDT, CDR2 YYEEEE. CDR3 amino acids: CASSLAVSYEQYF. In DNA, the CDR3 is TGTGCCAGCAGCTTGGCAGTTTCCTACGAGCAGTACTTC.

This chain uses TRBV2 with TRBJ2-2; no clear D gene. This CDR3 has 11 residues. The germline V gene has CDR1 SNHLY and CDR2 FYNNEI. The V end lost 7 bases, the J end lost 7 bases, and 7 bases lay between the germline ends. The CDR3 sequence: CASNGVGELFF. CDR3 DNA: TGTGCCAGCAACGGTGTCGGGGAGCTGTTTTTT.

The chain has TRBV25-1 and TRBJ2-2, with TRBD2 matching 9 bases. Trimming removed 3 bases from V and 6 bases from J; junction bases left unmatched: 11. CDR3 length equals 17 residues. Looked up from germline, CDR1 is MGHDK and CDR2 is SYGVNS. The CDR3 reads CASSDFWRGGPAGELFF. The CDR3 DNA sequence: TGTGCCAGCAGTGACTTCTGGCGGGGGGGCCCCGCCGGGGAGCTGTTTTTT.

This clone was counted a single time. The rearrangement joins TRBV20-1 to TRBJ1-2; D ambiguous. V lost 3 bases and J lost 8, with 10 bases in between. Germline V lookup: CDR1 DFQATT, CDR2 SNEGSKA (reference sequence). This CDR3 spans 11 amino acids. Written as DNA, the CDR3 is TGCAGTGCTAGGGGCAGCTGGGGCTACACCTTC. Protein product: CSARGSWGYTF.

The chain uses TRBV9 and TRBJ2-5, with D maybe TRBD1 (6 bases). Trimming pared 3 bases from V and 1 base from J, leaving 10 bases between. CDR1 SGDLS and CDR2 YYNGEE come from the germline V gene. This CDR3 spans 14 amino acids. CDR3 protein: CASSATGLQETQYF. The CDR3, as DNA: TGTGCCAGCAGCGCGACAGGCCTCCAAGAGACCCAGTACTTC.

The V call is TRBV19, the J call TRBJ2-7, with 8 bases lining up with TRBD1. The CDR3 length is 17 residues. The germline V gene has CDR1 LNHDA and CDR2 SQIVND (reference sequence). With V trimmed by 6 bases and J by 5 bases, 18 bases remained unmatched. CDR3 bases: TGTGCCAGTAGACGGAGCCTGGGACAGGTCGGAATAAACGAGCAGTACTTC. Its protein product is CASRRSLGQVGINEQYF. Combining the CDR3 with reference TRBV19 and TRBJ2-7 gives the whole variable domain DGGITQSPKYLFRKEGQNVTLSCEQNLNHDAMYWYRQDPGQGLRLIYYSQIVNDFQKGDIAEGYSVSREKKESFPLTVTSAQKNPTAFYLCASRRSLGQVGINEQYFGPGTRLTVT.

The J gene is TRBJ2-5, the V gene TRBV6-6; D perhaps matches TRBD1 (5 bases). Germline values: CDR1 MNHNY, CDR2 SVGAGI (reference sequence). Deletions cut 8 bases from V and 2 bases from J, with 9 bases between. CDR3 size: 12 residues. This CDR3 reads CASAQDQETQYF. CDR3 in DNA: TGTGCCAGCGCACAGGATCAAGAGACCCAGTACTTC.

The chain couples TRBV9 to TRBJ2-7; 8 nucleotides match TRBD2. Germline CDR1 SGDLS, CDR2 YYNGEE. The CDR3 sequence is 15 residues long. The V and J ends lost 0 bases and 4 bases, in that order; junction bases with no gene match: 6. This CDR3 is CASSVGQTSEYEQYF. The CDR3 bases are TGTGCCAGCAGCGTAGGACAGACTAGCGAATACGAGCAGTACTTC. The variable domain in full, with the rest retrieved from reference TRBV9 and TRBJ2-7, is DSGVTQTPKHLITATGQRVTLRCSPRSGDLSVYWYQQSLDQGLQFLIQYYNGEERAKGNILERFSAQQFPDLHSELNLSSLELGDSALYFCASSVGQTSEYEQYFGPGTRLTVT.

The J gene is TRBJ2-1, the V gene TRBV4-1, with TRBD2 matching 8 bases. Per germline, CDR1 MGHRA and CDR2 YSYEKL. Trimming cost V 0 bases and J 9 bases; bases outside gene matches: 16. CDR3 length: 18 residues. CDR3 coding DNA: TGCGCCAGCAGCCAAGACCCACAGCGGGGGATGATTGGGACTGAGCAGTTCTTC. Encoded protein: CASSQDPQRGMIGTEQFF.

This chain uses TRBV30 with TRBJ1-2, with D tentatively TRBD1 (5 bases). From germline, CDR1 is GTSNPN and CDR2 SVGIG (reference sequence). The V gene lost 4 bases and the J gene lost 5 bases, with 14 bases spanning the gap. The CDR3 consists of 13 residues. The CDR3 nucleotides read TGTGCCTGGATGTTTGCAGGGCGGTATGGCTACACCTTC. As protein: CAWMFAGRYGYTF.

The chain's CDR3 is CASSDWGGYNSPLHF. CDR3 DNA: TGTGCCAGCAGTGACTGGGGGGGCTATAATTCACCCCTCCACTTT. V is TRBV25-1 and J is TRBJ1-6; D is possibly TRBD1 (5 bases). The CDR3 is made up of 15 amino acids. Trimming left V 3 bases short and J 3 bases short, with 9 bases between. Per the germline V gene, CDR1 is MGHDK and CDR2 is SYGVNS.

The rearrangement joins TRBV19 to TRBJ1-4, with D tentatively TRBD1 (6 bases). CDR3 size: 13 residues. CDR1 is LNHDA and CDR2 is SQIVND in the germline V gene (reference sequence). V was pared by 5 bases and J by 6 bases, with 10 bases between. Here the CDR3 DNA reads TGTGCCAGTAGTGGGAGGACAGATGAAAAACTGTTTTTT. It encodes CASSGRTDEKLFF. The complete variable domain, with remaining parts taken from reference TRBV19 and TRBJ1-4, reads DGGITQSPKYLFRKEGQNVTLSCEQNLNHDAMYWYRQDPGQGLRLIYYSQIVNDFQKGDIAEGYSVSREKKESFPLTVTSAQKNPTAFYLCASSGRTDEKLFFGSGTQLSVL.

The V and J genes are TRBV30 and TRBJ1-1; D not certain. The CDR3 runs 10 residues. V was cut by 2 bases and J by 8 bases, with 6 bases left in between. Germline CDR1 and CDR2: GTSNPN and SVGIG (reference sequence). CDR3 region: CAWSQEEAFF. CDR3 coding DNA: TGTGCCTGGAGTCAAGAGGAAGCTTTCTTT.

This clone showed up just a few times. The chain recombines TRBV19 with TRBJ2-6; 7 bases are a match to TRBD2. Germline lookup yields CDR1 LNHDA and CDR2 SQIVND (reference sequence). The length of the CDR3 is 18 residues. Unmatched junction bases numbered 7, after V lost 2 bases and J lost 0 bases. CDR3 DNA: TGTGCCAGTAGTATATCCGGGGGGTCACTCTCTGGGGCCAACGTCCTGACTTTC. Translating it yields CASSISGGSLSGANVLTF.

Worth noting for this clone: The sample holds other DNA sequences that translate to the same CDR3. V is TRBV18 and J is TRBJ2-5; perhaps TRBD2 as D (5 bases). This CDR3 contains 13 residues. Trimming cost V 0 bases and J 3 bases, with 5 bases left between them. Germline V gene data show CDR1 as KGHSH and CDR2 as LQKENI. The DNA for the CDR3 is TGTGCCAGCTCACCACCGGGAGAAGAGACCCAGTACTTC. Translation gives CASSPPGEETQYF.

V is TRBV30 and J is TRBJ2-1; D remains ambiguous. The CDR3 totals 14 residues. Trimming shortened V by 2 bases and J by 1 base, and 9 bases separated the two germline ends. CDR1 GTSNPN and CDR2 SVGIG come from the germline V gene (reference sequence). The CDR3 sequence: CAWSSSVSYNEQFF. CDR3 bases: TGTGCCTGGAGTTCGTCGGTGTCCTACAATGAGCAGTTCTTC. Supplemented by reference TRBV30 and TRBJ2-1, the full variable domain reads SQTIHQWPATLVQPVGSPLSLECTVEGTSNPNLYWYRQAAGRGLQLLFYSVGIGQISSEVPQNLSASRPQDRQFILSSKKLLLSDSGFYLCAWSSSVSYNEQFFGPGTRLTVL.

This chain connects TRBV4-3 to TRBJ2-5; TRBD2 aligns across 7 bases. Trimming cost V 4 bases and J 7 bases; bases outside gene matches: 3. The germline gives CDR1 LGHNA, CDR2 YSLEER. The CDR3 contains 12 residues. CDR3 protein: CASSPGEGTQYF. The CDR3 coding sequence is TGCGCCAGCAGCCCCGGGGAGGGGACCCAGTACTTC.

This clone was picked up a small number of times. J is TRBJ2-1 and V is TRBV7-3; D gene uncertain. Trimming took off 5 bases at V and 0 bases at J, with 5 bases between the two ends. This CDR3 contains 13 residues. In germline, CDR1 is SGHTA, CDR2 FQGTGA. CDR3 region: CASSPSSYNEQFF. The CDR3 DNA follows: TGTGCCAGCAGCCCGAGCTCCTACAATGAGCAGTTCTTC.

Note on this clone: Other DNA sequences in the same sample also yield this CDR3. V and J are TRBV30 and TRBJ2-2; no firm D call. Germline CDR1 GTSNPN, CDR2 SVGIG (reference sequence). This CDR3 has 14 amino acids. V was clipped by 0 bases and J by 0 bases, with 5 bases between them. The CDR3 protein is CAWSVLPNTGELFF. The CDR3 coding sequence is TGTGCCTGGAGTGTACTACCGAACACCGGGGAGCTGTTTTTT.

About this clone: At the DNA level, this CDR3 is encoded by other sequences in the same sample as well. The CDR3, as DNA: TGTGCCTGGGACAGGGCGAACACTGAAGCTTTCTTT. The encoded protein is CAWDRANTEAFF. This chain joins TRBV30 and TRBJ1-1, with TRBD1 matching 7 bases. Germline V CDR1 and CDR2: GTSNPN, SVGIG (reference sequence). CDR3 length: 12 amino acids. V dropped 5 bases and J dropped 1; count of bases not matched to a gene: 1.

The sample holds a few counts of this clone. The chain carries TRBV7-9 and TRBJ2-6, with D unresolved. The germline CDR1 and CDR2 sequences are SEHNR and FQNEAQ (reference sequence). The V gene lost 1 base and the J gene lost 2 bases, with 3 bases spanning the gap. The CDR3 has 14 residues. CDR3 DNA sequence: TGTGCCAGCAGCTTAGATGCTGGGGCCAACGTCCTGACTTTC. Amino acids: CASSLDAGANVLTF.

This clone was detected a few times. The chain links TRBV15 to TRBJ2-7; unclear D gene. Trimming left V 5 bases short and J 4 bases short, with 12 bases between. CDR1 and CDR2 (germline): LNHNV, YYDKDF (reference sequence). The CDR3 is 13 amino acids. The CDR3 region is CATSRYLGYEQYF. In nucleotides, the CDR3 is TGTGCCACCAGCCGGTACCTGGGGTACGAGCAGTACTTC. Drawing the rest from reference TRBV15 and TRBJ2-7, the complete variable domain is DAMVIQNPRYQVTQFGKPVTLSCSQTLNHNVMYWYQQKSSQAPKLLFHYYDKDFNNEADTPDNFQSRRPNTSFCFLDIRSPGLGDTAMYLCATSRYLGYEQYFGPGTRLTVT.

This clone was seen a single time. The V gene is TRBV6-5, the J gene TRBJ2-7; D possibly uses TRBD1 or TRBD2 (5 bases each). The CDR3 consists of 13 residues. CDR1 and CDR2 (germline): MNHEY, SVGAGI. Deletions cut 3 bases from V and 5 bases from J, with 11 bases between. CDR3 nucleotide sequence: TGTGCCAGCAGTTATCTCTTGGGACACGAGCAGTACTTC. This codes for CASSYLLGHEQYF.

This sequence joins TRBV7-8 and TRBJ2-1, with 7 bases fitting TRBD1. V shed 5 bases and J 2 bases; nucleotides not matched to a gene: 6. This CDR3 is built from 15 residues. CDR1 is SGHVS and CDR2 is FQNEAQ in the germline V gene. This chain's CDR3 is CASSRDGTAYNEQFF. The CDR3 coding sequence is TGTGCCAGCAGCCGAGACGGGACAGCCTACAATGAGCAGTTCTTC.

This chain joins TRBV7-9 and TRBJ1-6; a possible D gene is TRBD1 (5 bases). V gave up 6 bases and J gave up 7 bases, with 16 bases separating them. CDR1 and CDR2 (germline): SEHNR, FQNEAQ (reference sequence). This CDR3 contains 15 residues. As DNA, the CDR3 is TGTGCCAGCAGGTACTGGGACGATACGAATTCACCCCTCCACTTT. Its protein product is CASRYWDDTNSPLHF.

This rearrangement joins TRBV9 to TRBJ1-2, with D possibly being TRBD1 (6 bases). This CDR3 region has 13 residues. CDR1 is SGDLS and CDR2 is YYNGEE in the germline V gene. Between the trimmed V and J ends, which lost 3 bases and 4 bases, there was a span of 10 bases. The CDR3 protein is CASSATGIYGYTF. CDR3 DNA sequence: TGTGCCAGCAGCGCCACAGGGATCTATGGCTACACCTTC.